This entry lists 5 T cell receptor beta chains sequenced from one sample in a study of T cells in Graves' hyperthyroidism and ophthalmopathy (dated by TCRdb to between 2018 and 2021). Receptor amplification or capture employed multiplex PCR. These reads were obtained on an Illumina HiSeq 2000. Amplification of TCR beta CDR3 regions was carried out from RNA transcripts. The TCR CDR3 was subjected to a first round of RT-PCR using the HTBI primer set and the Qiagen OneStep RT-PCR kit. Using fastp trimming at Q25 and MiXCR clonotype assembly, TCRdb reanalyzed the public sequencing data and kept in-frame beta chains. Every distinct CDR3 protein forms one entry, paired with its most common genes and DNA. Present in this sample are about 350,000 distinct CDR3 sequences, about 18% of which were seen just once. About 3.5% of the sample comes from the top ten. Sequences were obtained from blood. Receptors originate from a woman aged 18-29 years with Graves' hyperthyroidism.

The sample holds a few counts of this clonotype. The chain is built from TRBV2 and TRBJ2-4; D might be TRBD1 (5 bases). The V gene's germline CDR1 is SNHLY and CDR2 FYNNEI. Trimming took 2 bases from V and 2 from J, leaving 13 bases between them. This CDR3 has 16 amino acids. In nucleotides, the CDR3 is TGTGCCAGCAGTGAAAGGGGTGTCGGGCCCAAAAACATTCAGTACTTC. This codes for CASSERGVGPKNIQYF.

The genes are TRBV6-5 and TRBJ1-2; tentatively, D is TRBD1 (6 bases). Trimming shortened V by 0 bases and J by 2 bases, and 10 bases separated the two germline ends. The germline V gene encodes CDR1 MNHEY and CDR2 SVGAGI. The CDR3 is made up of 15 amino acids. This chain's CDR3 is CASSYSMTGNYGYTF. The CDR3 nucleotides are TGTGCCAGCAGTTACTCTATGACAGGAAACTATGGCTACACCTTC.

There are many counts of this clonotype. V is TRBV11-2 and J is TRBJ2-7; D might be TRBD1 or TRBD2, each matching 5 bases. CDR1 and CDR2 (germline): SGHAT, FQNNGV. This CDR3 has 13 amino acids. Trimming took off 4 bases at V and 2 bases at J, with 9 bases between the two ends. Here the CDR3 DNA reads TGTGCCAGCAGCTGGGACGGAACCTACGAGCAGTACTTC. As protein: CASSWDGTYEQYF. Complete variable domain (other parts from reference TRBV11-2 and TRBJ2-7): EAGVAQSPRYKIIEKRQSVAFWCNPISGHATLYWYQQILGQGPKLLIQFQNNGVVDDSQLPKDRFSAERLKGVDSTLKIQPAKLEDSAVYLCASSWDGTYEQYFGPGTRLTVT.

This clonotype was counted at least ten times. This CDR3 reads CSARSIDEQYF. CDR3 coding DNA: TGCAGTGCTAGAAGCATCGACGAGCAGTACTTC. V is TRBV20-1 and J is TRBJ2-7; no definite D call. The CDR3 runs 11 residues. Germline V gene lookup returns CDR1 DFQATT and CDR2 SNEGSKA (reference sequence). Trimming pared 2 bases from V and 5 bases from J, leaving 7 bases between.

This clonotype has ten or more counts. The J gene is TRBJ1-5, the V gene TRBV12-3 or TRBV12-4, with 8 bases fitting TRBD1. V lost 6 bases to trimming and J lost 7 bases; unmatched junction nucleotides: 8. The CDR3 is made up of 14 amino acids. The CDR3: CASRGQGANQPQHF. In DNA form, the CDR3 reads TGTGCCAGCAGGGGCCAGGGGGCCAACCAGCCCCAGCATTTT.